These T cell receptor beta chains were read from a single sample in a study of T cell changes during pregnancy in multiple sclerosis. This table comes from immunoSEQ multiplex PCR, and its TCRdb copy is limited to in-frame clones, with some not included. The sample holds 35,000 to 45,000 clones, nearly 90% seen once. The material was CD4+ T cells from peripheral blood mononuclear cells, obtained after pregnancy. The receptors here all came from a female donor with multiple sclerosis, enrolled in a pregnancy study. The CDR3 runs from the conserved cysteine through the conserved F or W.

J gene | V gene | CDR3 protein
TRBJ1-1 | TRBV7-9 | CASSQKAGAGTEAFF
TRBJ1-5 | TRBV28 | CASSAPDQPQHF
TRBJ2-7 | TRBV5-1 | CASSGETGHRGKQYF
TRBJ1-6 | TRBV5-6 | CASSLYRDSPLHF
TRBJ2-6 | TRBV5-1 | CASSLAGTGGVWPGANVLTF
TRBJ1-5 | TRBV7-2 | CASSPPDRARQPQHF
TRBJ2-3 | TRBV10-3 | CAITHSGQGAYTQYF
TRBJ1-5 | TRBV2 | CASSSGGGDQPQHF
TRBJ1-1 | TRBV10-1 | CAITLYRGTEAFF
TRBJ2-7 | TRBV28 | CASRDRPYWGYEQYF
TRBJ1-1 | TRBV2 | CASRPTGYGTEAFF
TRBJ2-3 | TRBV6-5 | CASSYWGQSYF
TRBJ2-3 | TRBV2 | CASSEARDTQYF
TRBJ2-3 | TRBV5-1 | CASKREITDTQYF